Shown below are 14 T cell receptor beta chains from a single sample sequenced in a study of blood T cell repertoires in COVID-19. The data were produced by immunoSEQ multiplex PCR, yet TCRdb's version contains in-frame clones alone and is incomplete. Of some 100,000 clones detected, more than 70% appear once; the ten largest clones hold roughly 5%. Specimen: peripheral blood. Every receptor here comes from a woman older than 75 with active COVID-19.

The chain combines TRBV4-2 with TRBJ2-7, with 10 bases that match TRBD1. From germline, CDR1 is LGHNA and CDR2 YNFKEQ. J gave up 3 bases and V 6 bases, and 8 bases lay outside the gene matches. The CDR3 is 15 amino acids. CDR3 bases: TGTGCCAGCAGGGACCCGGGACAGGGGATCTACGAGCAGTACTTC. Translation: CASRDPGQGIYEQYF.

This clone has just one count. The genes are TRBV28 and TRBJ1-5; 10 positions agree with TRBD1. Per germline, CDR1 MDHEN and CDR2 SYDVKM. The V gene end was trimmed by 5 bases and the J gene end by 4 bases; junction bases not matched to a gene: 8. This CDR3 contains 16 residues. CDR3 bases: TGTGCCAGCAGTCCTTATTGGACAGGGGGTAATCAGCCCCAGCATTTT. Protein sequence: CASSPYWTGGNQPQHF.

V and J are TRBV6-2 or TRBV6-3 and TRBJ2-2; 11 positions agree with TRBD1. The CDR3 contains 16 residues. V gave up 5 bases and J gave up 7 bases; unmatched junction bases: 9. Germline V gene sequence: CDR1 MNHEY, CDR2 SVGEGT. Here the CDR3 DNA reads TGTGCCAGCAGTAGGACAGGGGGCAACGTAGTCGGGGAGCTGTTTTTT. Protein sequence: CASSRTGGNVVGELFF.

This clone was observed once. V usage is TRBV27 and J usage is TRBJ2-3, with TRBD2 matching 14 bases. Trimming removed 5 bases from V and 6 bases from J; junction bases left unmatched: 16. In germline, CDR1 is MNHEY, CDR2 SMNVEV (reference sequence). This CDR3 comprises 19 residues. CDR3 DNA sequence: TGTGCCAGCAGTGACCGCCGGTTGGGACTAGCGGGAGTAAAGGATACGCAGTATTTT. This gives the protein CASSDRRLGLAGVKDTQYF.

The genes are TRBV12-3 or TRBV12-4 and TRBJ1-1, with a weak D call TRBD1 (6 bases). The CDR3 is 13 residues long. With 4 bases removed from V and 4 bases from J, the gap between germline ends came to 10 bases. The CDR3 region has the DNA TGTGCCAGCAGTTACAGGGTTGCCACTGAAGCTTTCTTT. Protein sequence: CASSYRVATEAFF.

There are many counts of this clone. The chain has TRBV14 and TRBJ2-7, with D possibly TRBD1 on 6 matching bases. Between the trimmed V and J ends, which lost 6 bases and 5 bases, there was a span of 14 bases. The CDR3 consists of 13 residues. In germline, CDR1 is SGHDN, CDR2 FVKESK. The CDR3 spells CASSRTGIHEQYF. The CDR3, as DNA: TGTGCCAGCAGTCGAACAGGGATCCACGAGCAGTACTTC.

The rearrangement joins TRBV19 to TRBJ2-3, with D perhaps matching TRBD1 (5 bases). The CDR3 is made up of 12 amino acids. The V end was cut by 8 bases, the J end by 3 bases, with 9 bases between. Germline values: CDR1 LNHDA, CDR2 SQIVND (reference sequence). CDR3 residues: CASARGTDTQYF. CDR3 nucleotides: TGTGCCAGTGCTAGGGGAACAGATACGCAGTATTTT.

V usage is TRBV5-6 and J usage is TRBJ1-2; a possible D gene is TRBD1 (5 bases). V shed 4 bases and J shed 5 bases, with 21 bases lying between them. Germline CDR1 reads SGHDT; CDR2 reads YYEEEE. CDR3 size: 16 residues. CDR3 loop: CASSPTLRQGWYGYTF. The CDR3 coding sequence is TGTGCCAGCAGCCCGACTCTTCGCCAGGGTTGGTATGGCTACACCTTC.

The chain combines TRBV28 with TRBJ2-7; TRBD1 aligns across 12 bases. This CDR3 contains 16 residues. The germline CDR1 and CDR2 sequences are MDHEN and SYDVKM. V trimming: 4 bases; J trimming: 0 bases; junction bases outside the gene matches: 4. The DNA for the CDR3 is TGTGCCAGCAGTTCGGGGACAGGGGGCTACTCCTACGAGCAGTACTTC. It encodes CASSSGTGGYSYEQYF.

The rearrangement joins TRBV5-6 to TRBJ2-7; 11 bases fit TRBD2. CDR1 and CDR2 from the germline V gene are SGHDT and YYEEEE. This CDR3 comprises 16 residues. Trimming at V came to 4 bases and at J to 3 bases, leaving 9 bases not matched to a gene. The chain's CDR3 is CASSKTSGTALYEQYF. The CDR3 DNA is TGTGCCAGCAGCAAGACTAGCGGGACTGCCCTCTACGAGCAGTACTTC.

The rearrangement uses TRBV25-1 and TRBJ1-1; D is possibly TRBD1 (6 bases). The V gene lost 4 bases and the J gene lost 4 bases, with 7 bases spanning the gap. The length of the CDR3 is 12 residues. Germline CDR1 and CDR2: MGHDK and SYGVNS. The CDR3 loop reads CASSGTVTEAFF. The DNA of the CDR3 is TGTGCCAGCAGTGGGACAGTCACTGAAGCTTTCTTT.

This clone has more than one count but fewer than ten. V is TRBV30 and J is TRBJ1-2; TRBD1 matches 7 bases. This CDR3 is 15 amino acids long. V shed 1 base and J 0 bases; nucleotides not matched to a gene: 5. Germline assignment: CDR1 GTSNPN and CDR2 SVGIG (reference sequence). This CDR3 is CAWSGHRGANYGYTF. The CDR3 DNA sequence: TGTGCCTGGAGTGGCCACAGGGGAGCTAACTATGGCTACACCTTC.

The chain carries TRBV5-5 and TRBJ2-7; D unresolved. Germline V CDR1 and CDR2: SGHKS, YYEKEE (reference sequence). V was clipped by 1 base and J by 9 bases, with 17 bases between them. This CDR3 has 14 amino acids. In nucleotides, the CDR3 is TGTGCCAGCAGCTTGTGGTCTGACGTCCGCGGGCAGTACTTC. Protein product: CASSLWSDVRGQYF.

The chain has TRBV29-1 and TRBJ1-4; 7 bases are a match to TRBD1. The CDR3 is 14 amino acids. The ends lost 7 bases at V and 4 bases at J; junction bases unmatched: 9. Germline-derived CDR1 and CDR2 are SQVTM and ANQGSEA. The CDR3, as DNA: TGCAGCGCTGCCCGAGGGACAGTTAATGAAAAACTGTTTTTT. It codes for CSAARGTVNEKLFF.